These 21 T cell receptor beta chains share one sample of origin, sequenced in a study of CD4+ T cells in melanoma. The repertoire was sequenced with immunoSEQ multiplex PCR; TCRdb's copy has only in-frame clones and lacks some. The sample contains 11,000 or so clones, about 72% of which appear only once. The specimen sequenced was cells from a culture (not recorded whether cultured in vitro). These receptor sequences come from a human donor with melanoma.

The chain is built from TRBV10-3 and TRBJ2-3, with D possibly being TRBD2 (7 bases). Germline lookup yields CDR1 ENHRY and CDR2 SYGVKD. The germline V and J ends were trimmed by 7 bases and 3 bases, with 14 bases remaining between them. There are 14 residues in the CDR3. The DNA of the CDR3 is TGTGCCATCACCCCGGGGGGCAAGACAGATACGCAGTATTTT. Translation: CAITPGGKTDTQYF.

V gene TRBV2 combines with J gene TRBJ1-2, with TRBD1 as a possible D gene (5 bases). CDR1 SNHLY and CDR2 FYNNEI come from the germline V gene. V was clipped by 11 bases and J by 4 bases, with 14 bases between them. This CDR3 contains 12 residues. The CDR3 sequence is CALPRESYGYTF. CDR3 DNA: TGTGCCCTCCCCAGGGAGTCCTATGGCTACACCTTC.

By frequency in the sample, this clone is medium-sized. The chain links TRBV5-1 to TRBJ1-1; D call uncertain. Germline lookup yields CDR1 SGHRS and CDR2 YFSETQ. Deletions cut 3 bases from V and 0 bases from J, with 12 bases between. The CDR3 has 15 residues. The CDR3 spells CASSSTSGMNTEAFF. The CDR3 DNA follows: TGCGCCAGCAGCTCTACATCGGGGATGAACACTGAAGCTTTCTTT.

This sequence joins TRBV5-1 and TRBJ1-3; TRBD1 is a possible D gene (5 bases). There are 15 residues in the CDR3. Per the germline V gene, CDR1 is SGHRS and CDR2 is YFSETQ. V was trimmed by 4 bases and J by 9 bases, leaving 20 bases between them. In DNA, the CDR3 is TGCGCCAGCAGCCCCCTGCGGGGGAAGGATGGCACCATATATTTT. Its translation is CASSPLRGKDGTIYF.

This sequence joins TRBV7-8 and TRBJ1-6; D is possibly TRBD1 (5 bases). Germline V gives CDR1 SGHVS, CDR2 FQNEAQ. The CDR3 spans 15 residues. V lost 5 bases to trimming and J lost 9 bases, with 17 bases between them. The chain's CDR3 is CASSLSGGGGSPLHF. CDR3 DNA: TGTGCCAGCAGCCTCAGCGGAGGCGGGGGTTCACCCCTCCACTTT.

This rearrangement joins TRBV13 to TRBJ2-7; perhaps TRBD1 as D (6 bases). CDR1 is PRHDT, CDR2 FYEKMQ, per germline (reference sequence). V lost 2 bases, J lost 3 bases, and 14 bases lay in between. The CDR3 sequence is 15 residues long. The CDR3 spells CASSLRYQGNYEQYF. The CDR3 DNA reads TGTGCCAGCAGCTTACGGTACCAGGGGAACTACGAGCAGTACTTC.

The chain combines TRBV11-3 with TRBJ2-7; D not resolved. Germline CDR1 SGHNT, CDR2 YENEEA. With 0 bases removed from V and 5 bases from J, the gap between germline ends came to 8 bases. This CDR3 has 13 residues. This CDR3 is CASSLEPGHEQYF. The CDR3 region has the DNA TGTGCCAGCAGCTTAGAACCGGGCCACGAGCAGTACTTC.

The genes are TRBV2 and TRBJ1-2, with a tentative D call TRBD1 (5 bases). Trimming left V 6 bases short and J 4 bases short, with 12 bases between. Germline V gene sequence: CDR1 SNHLY, CDR2 FYNNEI. The CDR3 is 13 residues long. The CDR3: CASSLRDVYGYTF. DNA of the CDR3: TGTGCCAGCAGCCTCCGGGACGTCTATGGCTACACCTTC.

Remarks on this clone: Additional DNA sequences in this sample encode the identical CDR3. V usage is TRBV19 and J usage is TRBJ2-2; 10 nucleotides agree with TRBD1. This CDR3 is 16 amino acids long. V lost 8 bases, J lost 3 bases, and 9 bases stayed unmatched. Germline V CDR1 and CDR2: LNHDA, SQIVND (reference sequence). Here the CDR3 DNA reads TGTGCCAGTTCCCTAAGGGGGACAGGGGACACCGGGGAGCTGTTTTTT. It codes for CASSLRGTGDTGELFF.

The table lists this clone with a count of one. The V and J genes are TRBV7-3 and TRBJ2-1; 12 bases fit TRBD2. The V and J ends lost 3 bases and 7 bases, in that order; junction bases with no gene match: 4. The CDR3 is 15 residues long. CDR1 and CDR2 (germline): SGHTA, FQGTGA. In DNA form, the CDR3 reads TGTGCCAGCAGCTTTTCCCTAGCGGGGGGGAATGAGCAGTTCTTC. Protein sequence: CASSFSLAGGNEQFF.

The chain carries TRBV30 and TRBJ2-3, with a possible D match to TRBD1 (6 bases). Germline CDR1 is GTSNPN and CDR2 is SVGIG (reference sequence). CDR3 length: 15 residues. Trimming removed 7 bases at V and 2 bases at J, with 19 bases between. In DNA, the CDR3 is TGTGCCTCCCAACCATCCGGGACATCCACAGATACGCAGTATTTT. Translation gives CASQPSGTSTDTQYF.

This sequence joins TRBV13 and TRBJ2-3, with D possibly being TRBD2 (7 bases). The CDR3 has 16 amino acids. V lost 2 bases and J lost 5, with 17 bases in between. Germline CDR1 is PRHDT and CDR2 is FYEKMQ (reference sequence). The CDR3 here is CASSLKTGGQRDTQYF. CDR3 nucleotides: TGTGCCAGCAGCTTAAAAACCGGGGGGCAAAGAGATACGCAGTATTTT.

Only one count was recorded for this clone. V is TRBV6-6 and J is TRBJ2-7, with D perhaps matching TRBD1 or TRBD2 (5 bases each). V dropped 5 bases and J dropped 5 bases, with 19 bases sitting between them. From germline, CDR1 is MNHNY and CDR2 SVGAGI (reference sequence). The length of the CDR3 is 15 residues. The CDR3 region has the DNA TGTGCCAGCAGTGCCGCCGGGGCCGCGGCTGACGAGCAGTACTTC. As protein: CASSAAGAAADEQYF.

The chain links TRBV6-1 to TRBJ1-5; a possible D gene is TRBD1 (6 bases). The ends were cut back, 7 bases at V and 6 bases at J, with 16 bases in the middle. CDR1 MNHNS and CDR2 SASEGT come from the germline V gene. The CDR3 contains 14 residues. The CDR3 sequence: CASIQTGRSQPQHF. As DNA, the CDR3 is TGTGCCAGCATACAGACAGGTCGGTCTCAGCCCCAGCATTTT.

The chain uses TRBV6-1 and TRBJ1-3; D gene unclear. Between the trimmed V and J ends, which lost 0 bases and 0 bases, there was a span of 15 bases. This CDR3 is 18 amino acids long. Germline CDR1 reads MNHNS; CDR2 reads SASEGT. The CDR3 sequence: CASSEAFFGSTSGNTIYF. CDR3 DNA sequence: TGTGCCAGCAGTGAAGCATTCTTCGGGTCGACCTCTGGAAACACCATATATTTT.

This chain connects TRBV20-1 to TRBJ1-2, with 7 bases matching TRBD1. CDR1 is DFQATT, CDR2 SNEGSKA, per germline (reference sequence). This CDR3 is 11 amino acids long. V trimming: 6 bases; J trimming: 6 bases; junction bases outside the gene matches: 4. The CDR3: CSAQGDHGYTF. The CDR3, as DNA: TGCAGTGCGCAGGGGGACCATGGCTACACCTTC.

The rearrangement joins TRBV4-1 to TRBJ2-2; 9 nucleotides match TRBD2. The CDR3 spans 18 residues. Germline V lookup: CDR1 MGHRA, CDR2 YSYEKL. V lost 4 bases and J lost 5; bases outside the gene matches: 14. CDR3 residues: CASSLLGLAGGQTGELFF. As DNA, the CDR3 is TGCGCCAGCAGCCTTTTAGGACTTGCGGGGGGGCAAACCGGGGAGCTGTTTTTT.

This sequence joins TRBV6-5 and TRBJ1-1, with D perhaps TRBD1 (5 bases). Trimming took 3 bases from V and 4 from J, leaving 12 bases between them. The germline CDR1 and CDR2 sequences are MNHEY and SVGAGI. The CDR3 spans 14 residues. CDR3 residues: CASSYRGRTTEAFF. CDR3 sequence (DNA): TGTGCCAGCAGTTATCGGGGCAGGACCACTGAAGCTTTCTTT.

V is TRBV6-6 and J is TRBJ2-5, with D hard to call. The V gene's germline CDR1 is MNHNY and CDR2 SVGAGI (reference sequence). V lost 0 bases and J 3 bases, leaving 8 bases between the germline ends. The CDR3 runs 14 residues. The CDR3 loop is CASSYSTQKETQYF. CDR3 sequence (DNA): TGTGCCAGCAGTTACTCGACCCAGAAAGAGACCCAGTACTTC.

The rearrangement links TRBV5-1 to TRBJ2-5, with 9 bases aligning to TRBD2. The CDR3 length is 14 residues. Germline V gene data show CDR1 as SGHRS and CDR2 as YFSETQ. Trimming took 4 bases from V and 5 from J; bases not matched to a gene: 6. The CDR3 nucleotides are TGCGCCAGCAGCCAAGCGGGGGGTGGGGAGACCCAGTACTTC. Amino acids: CASSQAGGGETQYF. Together with reference TRBV5-1 and TRBJ2-5, the CDR3 gives the full variable domain: KAGVTQTPRYLIKTRGQQVTLSCSPISGHRSVSWYQQTPGQGLQFLFEYFSETQRNKGNFPGRFSGRQFSNSRSEMNVSTLELGDSALYLCASSQAGGGETQYFGPGTRLLVL.

J is TRBJ2-2 and V is TRBV5-5; no clear D. This CDR3 comprises 12 residues. The ends were cut back, 5 bases at V and 7 bases at J, with 9 bases in the middle. CDR1 is SGHKS, CDR2 YYEKEE, per germline (reference sequence). The CDR3 protein is CASSWVGGELFF. In DNA form, the CDR3 reads TGTGCCAGCAGTTGGGTAGGCGGGGAGCTGTTTTTT.